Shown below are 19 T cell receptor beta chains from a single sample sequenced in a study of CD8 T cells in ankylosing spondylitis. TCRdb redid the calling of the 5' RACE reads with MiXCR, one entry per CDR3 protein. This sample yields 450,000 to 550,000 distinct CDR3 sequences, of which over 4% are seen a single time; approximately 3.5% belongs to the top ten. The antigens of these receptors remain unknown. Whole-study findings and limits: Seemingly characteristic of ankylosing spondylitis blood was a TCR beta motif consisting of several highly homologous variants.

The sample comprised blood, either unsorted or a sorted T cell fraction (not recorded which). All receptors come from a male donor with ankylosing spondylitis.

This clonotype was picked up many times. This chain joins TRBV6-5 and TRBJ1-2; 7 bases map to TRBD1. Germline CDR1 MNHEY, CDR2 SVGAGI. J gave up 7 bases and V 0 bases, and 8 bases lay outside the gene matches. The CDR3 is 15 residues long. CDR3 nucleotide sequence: TGTGCCAGCAGTTACTCCGCGACAGGGAGTAGTGGCTACACCTTC. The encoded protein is CASSYSATGSSGYTF.

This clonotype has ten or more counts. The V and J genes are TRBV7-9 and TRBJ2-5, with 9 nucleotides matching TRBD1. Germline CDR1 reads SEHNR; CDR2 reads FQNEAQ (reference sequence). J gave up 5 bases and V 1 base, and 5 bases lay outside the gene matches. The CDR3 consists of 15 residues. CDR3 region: CASSLGQGVPETQYF. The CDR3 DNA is TGTGCCAGCAGCTTAGGACAGGGGGTCCCCGAGACCCAGTACTTC. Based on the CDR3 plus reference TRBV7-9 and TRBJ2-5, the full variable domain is DTGVSQNPRHKITKRGQNVTFRCDPISEHNRLYWYRQTLGQGPEFLTYFQNEAQLEKSRLLSDRFSAERPKGSFSTLEIQRTEQGDSAMYLCASSLGQGVPETQYFGPGTRLLVL.

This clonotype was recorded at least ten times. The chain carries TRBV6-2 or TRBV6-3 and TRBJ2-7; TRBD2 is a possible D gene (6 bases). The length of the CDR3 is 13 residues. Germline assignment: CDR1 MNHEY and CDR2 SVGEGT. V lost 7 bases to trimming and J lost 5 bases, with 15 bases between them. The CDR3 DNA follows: TGTGCCAGCAACGGGGGTTTTTGGGACGAGCAGTACTTC. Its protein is CASNGGFWDEQYF.

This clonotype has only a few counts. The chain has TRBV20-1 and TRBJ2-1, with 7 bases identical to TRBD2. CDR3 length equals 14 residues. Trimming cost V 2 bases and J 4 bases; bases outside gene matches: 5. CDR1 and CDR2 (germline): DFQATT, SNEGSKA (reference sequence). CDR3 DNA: TGCAGTGCTAGAAAAGGGAGGGGTTACAATGAGCAGTTCTTC. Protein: CSARKGRGYNEQFF.

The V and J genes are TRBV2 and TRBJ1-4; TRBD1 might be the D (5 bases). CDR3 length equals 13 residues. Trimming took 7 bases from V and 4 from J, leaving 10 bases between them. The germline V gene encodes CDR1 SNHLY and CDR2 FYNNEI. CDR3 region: CASTRDHNEKLFF. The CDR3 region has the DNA TGTGCCAGCACCCGGGACCATAATGAAAAACTGTTTTTT.

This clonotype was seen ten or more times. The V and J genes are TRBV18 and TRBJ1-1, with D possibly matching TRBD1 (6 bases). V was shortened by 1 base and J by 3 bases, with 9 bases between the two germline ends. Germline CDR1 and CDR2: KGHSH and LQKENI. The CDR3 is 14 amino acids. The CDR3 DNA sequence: TGTGCCAGCTCACCACTTTCAGGGGACACTGAAGCTTTCTTT. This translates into CASSPLSGDTEAFF.

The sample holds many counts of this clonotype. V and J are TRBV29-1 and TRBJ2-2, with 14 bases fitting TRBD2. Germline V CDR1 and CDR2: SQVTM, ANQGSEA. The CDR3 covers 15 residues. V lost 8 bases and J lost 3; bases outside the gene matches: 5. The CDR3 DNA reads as TGCAGCATAAGACTAGCGGGAGGGGACACCGGGGAGCTGTTTTTT. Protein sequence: CSIRLAGGDTGELFF.

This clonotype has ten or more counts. CDR3 DNA sequence: TGTGCCAGCAGTTACCCGAAGGGAGAGCAGTACTTC. Translating gives CASSYPKGEQYF. The chain carries TRBV6-2 or TRBV6-3 and TRBJ2-7; D gene uncertain. The germline V gene has CDR1 MNHEY and CDR2 SVGEGT. The V end lost 2 bases, the J end lost 7 bases, and 9 bases lay between the germline ends. CDR3 size: 12 residues.

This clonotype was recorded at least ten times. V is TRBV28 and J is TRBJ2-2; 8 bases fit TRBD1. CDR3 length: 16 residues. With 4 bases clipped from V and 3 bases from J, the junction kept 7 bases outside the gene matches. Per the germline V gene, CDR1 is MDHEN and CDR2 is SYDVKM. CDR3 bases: TGTGCCAGCAGTTCCACCACGACAGGGGACACCGGGGAGCTGTTTTTT. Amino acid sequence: CASSSTTTGDTGELFF.

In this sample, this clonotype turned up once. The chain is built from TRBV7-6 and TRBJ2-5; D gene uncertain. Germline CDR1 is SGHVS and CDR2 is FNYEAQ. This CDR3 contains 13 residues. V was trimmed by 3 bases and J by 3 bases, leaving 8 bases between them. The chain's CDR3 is CASSFWAEETQYF. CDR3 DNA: TGTGCCAGCAGCTTTTGGGCGGAAGAGACCCAGTACTTC.

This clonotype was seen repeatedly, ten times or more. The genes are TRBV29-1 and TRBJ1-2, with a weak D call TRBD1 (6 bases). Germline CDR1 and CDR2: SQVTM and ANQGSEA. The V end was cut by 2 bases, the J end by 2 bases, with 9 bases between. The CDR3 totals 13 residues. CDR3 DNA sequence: TGCAGCGTTGAAAAGGGACAAAACTATGGCTACACCTTC. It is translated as CSVEKGQNYGYTF.

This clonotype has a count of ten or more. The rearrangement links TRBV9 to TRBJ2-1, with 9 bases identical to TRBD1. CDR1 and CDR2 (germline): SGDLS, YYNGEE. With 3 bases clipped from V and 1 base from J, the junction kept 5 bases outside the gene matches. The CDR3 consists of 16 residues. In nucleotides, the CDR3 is TGTGCCAGCAGCGACAGGGGGCAAGGGTCCTACAATGAGCAGTTCTTC. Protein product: CASSDRGQGSYNEQFF.

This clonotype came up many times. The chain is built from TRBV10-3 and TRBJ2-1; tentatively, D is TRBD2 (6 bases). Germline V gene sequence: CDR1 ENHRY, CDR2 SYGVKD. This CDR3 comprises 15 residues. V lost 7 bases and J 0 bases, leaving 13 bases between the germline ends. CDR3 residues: CAITGSQSSYNEQFF. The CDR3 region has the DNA TGTGCCATCACCGGGAGCCAAAGCTCCTACAATGAGCAGTTCTTC.

The CDR3 spells CASSYNQGRWSYNEQFF. CDR3 in DNA: TGTGCCAGCAGTTATAACCAGGGGCGGTGGTCCTACAATGAGCAGTTCTTC. The chain carries TRBV6-5 and TRBJ2-1; perhaps TRBD1 as D (6 bases). The CDR3 sequence is 17 residues long. Germline V gene lookup returns CDR1 MNHEY and CDR2 SVGAGI. V was trimmed by 3 bases and J by 1 base, leaving 16 bases between them.

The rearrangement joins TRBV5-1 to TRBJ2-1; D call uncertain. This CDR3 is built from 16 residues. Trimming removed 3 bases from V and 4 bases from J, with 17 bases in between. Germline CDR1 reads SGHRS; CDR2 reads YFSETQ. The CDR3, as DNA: TGCGCCAGCAGCTCGAGACGGATCACATTGTACAATGAGCAGTTCTTC. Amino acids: CASSSRRITLYNEQFF.

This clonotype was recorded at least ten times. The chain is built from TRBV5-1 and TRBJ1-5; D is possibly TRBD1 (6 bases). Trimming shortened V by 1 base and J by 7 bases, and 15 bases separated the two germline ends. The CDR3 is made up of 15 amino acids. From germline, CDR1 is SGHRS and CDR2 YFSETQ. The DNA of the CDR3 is TGCGCCAGCAGCTTGAGTGGGGGCCGGGAGCAGCCCCAGCATTTT. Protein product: CASSLSGGREQPQHF.

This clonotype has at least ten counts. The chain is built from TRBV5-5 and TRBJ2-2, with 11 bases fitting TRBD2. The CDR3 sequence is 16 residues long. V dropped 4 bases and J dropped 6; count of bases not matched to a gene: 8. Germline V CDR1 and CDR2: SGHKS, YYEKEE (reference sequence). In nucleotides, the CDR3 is TGTGCCAGCAGCAAGGGACTAGCGGTAGGCGCCGGGGAGCTGTTTTTT. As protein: CASSKGLAVGAGELFF.

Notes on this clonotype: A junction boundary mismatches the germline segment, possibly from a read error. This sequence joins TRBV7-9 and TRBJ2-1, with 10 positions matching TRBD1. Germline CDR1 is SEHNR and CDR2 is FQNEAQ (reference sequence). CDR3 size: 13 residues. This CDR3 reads CASSFKDRGGLGF. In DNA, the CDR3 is TGTGCCAGCAGCTTTAAGGACAGGGGGGGTCTGGGATTC.

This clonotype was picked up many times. CDR3 nucleotide sequence: TGTGCCAGCAGTTCTGAGGGGACCCAGTACTTC. Its protein is CASSSEGTQYF. The chain carries TRBV12-3 or TRBV12-4 and TRBJ2-5; TRBD2 is a possible D gene (5 bases). This CDR3 region has 11 residues. Trimming removed 4 bases from V and 7 bases from J, with 7 bases in between.